This TCR beta chain was sequenced for a study of PD-L1 blockade in urothelial cancer. Time point defined: peripheral blood 6 weeks after treatment start. The repertoire was sequenced with immunoSEQ multiplex PCR; TCRdb's copy has only in-frame clones and lacks some. Of some 31,000 clones detected, approximately 80% appear once; the ten largest clones hold about 3%. Trimming shortened V by 2 bases and J by 5 bases, and 15 bases separated the two germline ends. Germline V gene sequence: CDR1 MGHDK, CDR2 SYGVNS. The length of the CDR3 is 15 residues. The clonotype originates from a man aged 70 or older with urothelial cancer. Source: PBMCs, taken around atezolizumab (anti-PD-L1) treatment. The V and J genes are TRBV25-1 and TRBJ1-1; weak D call: TRBD1 (6 bases). CDR3 sequence: CASSETKGVGTEAFF. DNA of the CDR3: TGTGCCAGCAGTGAAACAAAGGGGGTAGGTACTGAAGCTTTCTTT.